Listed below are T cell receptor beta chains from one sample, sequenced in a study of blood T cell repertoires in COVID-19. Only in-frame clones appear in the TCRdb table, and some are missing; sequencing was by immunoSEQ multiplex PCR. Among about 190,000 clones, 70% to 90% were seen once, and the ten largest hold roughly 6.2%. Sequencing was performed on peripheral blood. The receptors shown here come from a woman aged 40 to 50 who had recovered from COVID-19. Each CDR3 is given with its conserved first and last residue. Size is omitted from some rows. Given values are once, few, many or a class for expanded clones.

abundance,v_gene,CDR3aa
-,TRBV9,CASSVEPNSGVSTDTQYF
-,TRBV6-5,CASRPGQGVTGELFF
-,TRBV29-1,CSVEETSGIVQETQYF
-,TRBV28,CASSRNSLQETQYF
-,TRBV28,CASSLLIKAGTTIEQFF
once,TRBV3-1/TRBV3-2,CASSQDGATGGLETQYF
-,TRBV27,CASTRGLPKGYGYTF
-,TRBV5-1,CASSLGASSYNEQFF
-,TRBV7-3,CASSPHSGSSYEQYF
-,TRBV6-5,CASLMASNYGYTF
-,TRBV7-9,CASSLFAGGSYEQYF
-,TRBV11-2,CASSLGQGVVAFF
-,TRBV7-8,CASSPGHYEQYF